Sequencing of this T cell receptor (beta chain) was carried out in a study of blood T cell repertoires in COVID-19. Study-level background: Whether acute or convalescent, the COVID-19 samples came from the United States, Italy and Spain. Sources were T cells, B-cell-depleted T cells, or PBMCs; the material itself was cDNA or gDNA.

Authors' methods: Amplification of reference gene primers was used by the study to estimate nucleated cell counts. The protocol was immunoSEQ multiplex PCR, while the TCRdb copy is restricted to in-frame clones and leaves out a portion. V and J calls and clone size are copied from that table; D and trimming were computed from the DNA. The sample contains some 70,000 clones, around 83% of which appear only once. The ends were cut back, 7 bases at V and 2 bases at J, with 12 bases in the middle. This CDR3 region has 13 residues. Per germline, CDR1 SQVTM and CDR2 ANQGSEA. Sequenced: peripheral blood. This TCR derives from a man aged 50-59 years with active COVID-19. This chain connects TRBV29-1 to TRBJ1-5; unclear D gene. As DNA, the CDR3 is TGCAGCGGACAAGTTAGTGGCAATCAGCCCCAGCATTTT. Translating it yields CSGQVSGNQPQHF.